The 29 T cell receptor beta chains in this list originate from one sample, sequenced in a study of T-cell reconstitution after alpha-beta-depleted transplantation in children. This sample's TCRbeta library carried unique molecular identifier barcodes. MiXCR, run by TCRdb on the PCR reads, gives a single entry per CDR3 protein. The sample has roughly 100,000 distinct CDR3 sequences; roughly 8% are singletons. This material consisted of PBMCs from the stem cell graft donor, taken from the stem cell graft. The receptors stem from a human donor who donated a stem cell graft to a child with congenital amegakaryocytic thrombocytopenia.

The rearrangement links TRBV24-1 to TRBJ2-1; 8 bases agree with TRBD2. This CDR3 spans 17 amino acids. The V segment lost 7 bases and the J segment 8 bases; nucleotides outside the gene matches: 18. CDR1 is KGHDR, CDR2 SFDVKD, per germline. The CDR3 region has the DNA TGTGCCACCAGCCCCGGATACGGGAGGGAGATGGTCGATGAGCAGTTCTTC. Translated, it gives CATSPGYGREMVDEQFF.

This clonotype occurred many times. The chain couples TRBV20-1 to TRBJ1-1; tentatively, D is TRBD1 (5 bases). Trimming shortened V by 1 base and J by 0 bases, and 15 bases separated the two germline ends. Germline V gives CDR1 DFQATT, CDR2 SNEGSKA (reference sequence). The CDR3 length is 16 residues. CDR3 in amino acids: CSARVPRQTLNTEAFF. CDR3 nucleotides: TGCAGTGCTAGAGTCCCCCGACAGACGTTGAACACTGAAGCTTTCTTT.

This clonotype was seen at least ten times. This chain uses TRBV12-3 or TRBV12-4 with TRBJ1-4; 10 bases are a match to TRBD1. Trimming at V came to 4 bases and at J to 4 bases, leaving 3 bases not matched to a gene. This CDR3 comprises 15 residues. The DNA for the CDR3 is TGTGCCAGCAGTTGGGGGACAGGGGATAATGAAAAACTGTTTTTT. This gives the protein CASSWGTGDNEKLFF.

This clonotype was seen a handful of times. This chain uses TRBV6-1 with TRBJ2-3; 11 bases match TRBD2. Germline trimming cut 3 bases from V and 2 bases from J; bases unmatched to any gene: 4. Per germline, CDR1 MNHNS and CDR2 SASEGT. CDR3 size: 16 residues. The CDR3, as DNA: TGTGCCAGCAGTGACCTAGCGGGGGGCCTCACAGATACGCAGTATTTT. It specifies CASSDLAGGLTDTQYF.

In this sample, this clonotype turned up many times. The rearrangement uses TRBV5-1 and TRBJ2-1, with D unresolved. The CDR3 runs to 12 residues. Trimming removed 0 bases from V and 6 bases from J, with 4 bases in between. The germline gives CDR1 SGHRS, CDR2 YFSETQ. As DNA, the CDR3 is TGCGCCAGCAGCTTGGCTCTCAATGAGCAGTTCTTC. As protein: CASSLALNEQFF.

This clonotype has a count of ten or more. The chain uses TRBV3-1 and TRBJ2-5; D is perhaps TRBD2 (5 bases). Germline V CDR1 and CDR2: LGHDT, YNNKEL (reference sequence). This CDR3 has 15 residues. Deletions cut 2 bases from V and 4 bases from J, with 14 bases between. The CDR3 loop is CASSQRGSGTETQYF. The CDR3 DNA follows: TGTGCCAGCAGCCAACGGGGATCAGGAACAGAGACCCAGTACTTC.

DNA of the CDR3: TGCGCCAGCAGCAGAGACAGGCGGACAGATACGCAGTATTTT. Amino acid sequence: CASSRDRRTDTQYF. The chain couples TRBV5-1 to TRBJ2-3, with D tentatively TRBD1 (6 bases). The CDR3 totals 14 residues. V lost 4 bases, J lost 3 bases, and 12 bases lay in between. The germline V gene encodes CDR1 SGHRS and CDR2 YFSETQ.

Many counts were recorded for this clonotype. The rearrangement joins TRBV4-1 to TRBJ1-2; TRBD1 might be the D (5 bases). This CDR3 is 13 amino acids long. The V gene's germline CDR1 is MGHRA and CDR2 YSYEKL. The V end lost 4 bases, the J end lost 8 bases, and 14 bases lay between the germline ends. The chain's CDR3 is CASSLVGGNGYTF. DNA of the CDR3: TGCGCCAGCAGCCTCGTGGGGGGGAACGGCTACACCTTC.

This clonotype was seen ten or more times. The gene calls are TRBV7-2 and TRBJ2-2; 7 bases are a match to TRBD2. CDR3 length: 14 residues. V shed 5 bases and J 5 bases; nucleotides not matched to a gene: 5. The germline V gene has CDR1 SGHTA and CDR2 FQGNSA. The CDR3 DNA follows: TGTGCCAGCAGCGGGGCGGGAGCTACCGGGGAGCTGTTTTTT. This gives the protein CASSGAGATGELFF.

Points on this clonotype: This may stem from a read error, because a much larger clone lies one nucleotide away. The chain has TRBV29-1 and TRBJ2-6, with 7 bases that match TRBD1. Germline-derived CDR1 and CDR2 are SQVTM and ANQGSEA. This CDR3 has 16 residues. Germline trimming cut 6 bases from V and 0 bases from J; bases unmatched to any gene: 8. In DNA, the CDR3 is TGCAGCGTAAGGGGACAGTTCGGCTCTGGGGCCAACGTCCTGACTTTC. This gives the protein CSVRGQFGSGANVLTF.

Only a few counts were recorded for this clonotype. The chain is built from TRBV30 and TRBJ2-3; the D gene could be TRBD1 or TRBD2 (5 bases each). The germline CDR1 and CDR2 sequences are GTSNPN and SVGIG (reference sequence). V was clipped by 2 bases and J by 1 base, with 13 bases between them. There are 15 residues in the CDR3. The CDR3 bases are TGTGCCTGGAGTTCCAGGGACGGTGGCACAGATACGCAGTATTTT. Translated: CAWSSRDGGTDTQYF.

This clonotype was observed many times. The chain combines TRBV5-1 with TRBJ2-2; no definite D call. The germline gives CDR1 SGHRS, CDR2 YFSETQ. V was cut by 0 bases and J by 3 bases, with 6 bases left in between. The CDR3 runs 14 residues. CDR3 region: CASSLGLDTGELFF. CDR3 DNA sequence: TGCGCCAGCAGCTTGGGTCTGGACACCGGGGAGCTGTTTTTT.

This clonotype was found a few times. The gene calls are TRBV3-1 and TRBJ2-1, with D uncertain. The CDR3 runs 15 residues. Per the germline V gene, CDR1 is LGHDT and CDR2 is YNNKEL (reference sequence). Between the trimmed V and J ends, which lost 5 bases and 0 bases, there was a span of 11 bases. The CDR3 is CASSYFLGSYNEQFF. The CDR3 DNA sequence: TGTGCCAGCAGCTACTTCTTAGGCTCCTACAATGAGCAGTTCTTC.

This clonotype was detected many times. The chain recombines TRBV12-3 or TRBV12-4 with TRBJ1-5; weak D call: TRBD1 (5 bases). This CDR3 has 14 residues. V lost 1 base and J 7 bases, leaving 11 bases between the germline ends. This CDR3 is CASSLDGGAQPQHF. The CDR3 coding sequence is TGTGCCAGCAGTTTAGATGGTGGGGCCCAGCCCCAGCATTTT.

The chain has TRBV20-1 and TRBJ1-6; D not certain. Germline V gene sequence: CDR1 DFQATT, CDR2 SNEGSKA (reference sequence). V was clipped by 6 bases and J by 8 bases, with 14 bases between them. This CDR3 is built from 13 residues. Here the CDR3 reads CSAQIAGDSPLHF. The CDR3 nucleotides are TGCAGTGCCCAGATTGCGGGAGATTCACCCCTCCACTTT.

This clonotype was observed many times. This rearrangement joins TRBV7-9 to TRBJ2-1, with a weak D call TRBD2 (5 bases). The CDR3 totals 15 residues. Germline V gene data show CDR1 as SEHNR and CDR2 as FQNEAQ (reference sequence). V was clipped by 5 bases and J by 10 bases, with 21 bases between them. The CDR3 sequence is CASSLRNPGSGEQFF. CDR3 coding DNA: TGTGCCAGCAGCCTAAGAAATCCAGGCTCGGGGGAGCAGTTCTTC.

In its sample, this clonotype was seen many times. The chain links TRBV6-5 to TRBJ1-1; maybe TRBD1 (5 bases). Germline CDR1 reads MNHEY; CDR2 reads SVGAGI. The ends were cut back, 3 bases at V and 4 bases at J, with 12 bases in the middle. This CDR3 contains 14 residues. The CDR3 reads CASSYAGTSTEAFF. The CDR3 DNA reads TGTGCCAGCAGTTATGCTGGGACTAGCACTGAAGCTTTCTTT.

The table lists this clonotype with many counts. This chain uses TRBV4-3 with TRBJ2-1; D remains unclear. The CDR3 contains 15 residues. V was shortened by 0 bases and J by 10 bases, with 16 bases between the two germline ends. The germline V gene has CDR1 LGHNA and CDR2 YSLEER. CDR3 coding DNA: TGCGCCAGCAGCCAAGACAGGAGCTACAATGAGGAGCAGTTCTTC. Translation gives CASSQDRSYNEEQFF.

This clonotype was observed many times. The V and J genes are TRBV27 and TRBJ2-7; 7 bases map to TRBD1. In germline, CDR1 is MNHEY, CDR2 SMNVEV (reference sequence). This CDR3 comprises 15 residues. V lost 7 bases, J lost 4 bases, and 13 bases stayed unmatched. The CDR3 region has the DNA TGTGCCAGCATACCGGACAGGTTTATGGGATACGAGCAGTACTTC. Amino acid sequence: CASIPDRFMGYEQYF.

This rearrangement joins TRBV6-2 or TRBV6-3 to TRBJ2-1; D is tentatively TRBD1 or TRBD2 (6 bases each). CDR3 length: 16 residues. V was pared by 4 bases and J by 3 bases, with 16 bases between. The V gene's germline CDR1 is MNHEY and CDR2 SVGEGT. CDR3 DNA: TGTGCCAGCAGTTCCGGGGGCAAAACTCACTACAATGAGCAGTTCTTC. Translation gives CASSSGGKTHYNEQFF.

The V and J genes are TRBV20-1 and TRBJ2-7; 10 positions agree with TRBD1. The CDR3 is 13 amino acids. The V and J ends lost 4 bases and 4 bases, in that order; junction bases with no gene match: 4. From germline, CDR1 is DFQATT and CDR2 SNEGSKA (reference sequence). CDR3 bases: TGCAGTGCTACATGGGACAGGGGTTACGAGCAGTACTTC. Protein product: CSATWDRGYEQYF.

This clonotype appeared many times. The V call is TRBV7-9, the J call TRBJ2-6; D gene uncertain. Germline V lookup: CDR1 SEHNR, CDR2 FQNEAQ (reference sequence). V lost 2 bases and J lost 0, with 5 bases in between. The CDR3 contains 15 residues. CDR3 DNA: TGTGCCAGCAGCTTACGAAGCTCTGGGGCCAACGTCCTGACTTTC. Translated: CASSLRSSGANVLTF. Full variable domain (outside the CDR3, taken from reference TRBV7-9 and TRBJ2-6): DTGVSQNPRHKITKRGQNVTFRCDPISEHNRLYWYRQTLGQGPEFLTYFQNEAQLEKSRLLSDRFSAERPKGSFSTLEIQRTEQGDSAMYLCASSLRSSGANVLTFGAGSRLTVL.

This clonotype was found many times. The V gene is TRBV14, the J gene TRBJ1-1; the match to TRBD1 covers 8 bases. Losses at the gene ends were 5 bases for V and 5 bases for J; bases not matched to a gene: 10. This CDR3 spans 15 amino acids. In germline, CDR1 is SGHDN, CDR2 FVKESK. The CDR3 bases are TGTGCCAGCAGCGAGCTCAGGGGGCGACTAACTGAAGCTTTCTTT. This encodes CASSELRGRLTEAFF. The variable domain in full, completed from reference TRBV14 and TRBJ1-1, reads EAGVTQFPSHSVIEKGQTVTLRCDPISGHDNLYWYRRVMGKEIKFLLHFVKESKQDESGMPNNRFLAERTGGTYSTLKVQPAELEDSGVYFCASSELRGRLTEAFFGQGTRLTVV.

This clonotype was seen many times. The J gene is TRBJ1-5, the V gene TRBV6-5; D might be TRBD1 (5 bases). There are 16 residues in the CDR3. The ends were cut back, 6 bases at V and 2 bases at J, with 17 bases in the middle. Germline lookup yields CDR1 MNHEY and CDR2 SVGAGI. This CDR3 is CASRTFSRGGNQPQHF. CDR3 DNA: TGTGCCAGCAGAACTTTCTCCCGGGGCGGCAATCAGCCCCAGCATTTT.

This clonotype occurred many times. The chain joins TRBV28 to TRBJ2-7; D remains unclear. CDR1 is MDHEN, CDR2 SYDVKM, per germline. The CDR3 loop spans 14 amino acids. Trimming shortened V by 1 base and J by 1 base, and 8 bases separated the two germline ends. In DNA, the CDR3 is TGTGCCAGCAGTTTATCCGGGTATTCCTACGAGCAGTACTTC. This sequence encodes CASSLSGYSYEQYF.

This clonotype was recorded many times. The genes are TRBV5-1 and TRBJ2-1; no clear D gene. Germline-derived CDR1 and CDR2 are SGHRS and YFSETQ. The V gene lost 0 bases and the J gene lost 9 bases, with 10 bases spanning the gap. This CDR3 comprises 13 residues. The CDR3 coding sequence is TGCGCCAGCAGCTTGGGATCGGAGAGTGAGCAGTTCTTC. This encodes CASSLGSESEQFF.

This clonotype has a handful of counts. The chain links TRBV7-9 to TRBJ2-3, with D perhaps TRBD1 or TRBD2 (5 bases each). The CDR3 runs to 16 residues. Germline CDR1 SEHNR, CDR2 FQNEAQ (reference sequence). V gave up 3 bases and J gave up 0 bases, with 13 bases separating them. CDR3 protein: CASSFLAGRSTDTQYF. The CDR3 coding sequence is TGTGCCAGCAGCTTTCTTGCAGGGAGAAGCACAGATACGCAGTATTTT. The full variable domain, in which reference TRBV7-9 and TRBJ2-3 provide the parts outside the CDR3, is DTGVSQNPRHKITKRGQNVTFRCDPISEHNRLYWYRQTLGQGPEFLTYFQNEAQLEKSRLLSDRFSAERPKGSFSTLEIQRTEQGDSAMYLCASSFLAGRSTDTQYFGPGTRLTVL.

The chain carries TRBV4-2 and TRBJ2-7; no reliable D call. Trimming removed 4 bases at V and 6 bases at J, with 13 bases between. The length of the CDR3 is 13 residues. Germline assignment: CDR1 LGHNA and CDR2 YNFKEQ. The CDR3 DNA is TGTGCCAGCAGCCCTCGACTCCTCGGCGAGCAGTACTTC. Translated, it gives CASSPRLLGEQYF.

The rearrangement joins TRBV20-1 to TRBJ2-3, with a possible D match to TRBD1 (6 bases). Germline V gene sequence: CDR1 DFQATT, CDR2 SNEGSKA (reference sequence). V was clipped by 4 bases and J by 0 bases, with 8 bases between them. This CDR3 spans 13 amino acids. This CDR3 is CSAKGESTDTQYF. The CDR3 DNA follows: TGCAGTGCTAAGGGGGAGAGCACAGATACGCAGTATTTT.